This T cell receptor (beta chain) is from a study of blood T cells in healthy people across ages. It was with a sample-barcoded 5' primer and a J-beta primer mix that a second PCR of roughly 7 to 12 cycles was run. TCRdb re-called the 5' RACE reads through MiXCR, storing one row per CDR3 protein. Here the sample spans more than 650,000 distinct CDR3 sequences, roughly 24% being singletons. The CDR3 is 15 amino acids. The V and J ends lost 3 bases and 6 bases, in that order; junction bases with no gene match: 8. Germline V gene lookup returns CDR1 SEHNR and CDR2 FQNEAQ (reference sequence). Only a few counts were recorded for this clonotype. Each individual donor underwent a draw of about 9.9 milliliters of peripheral blood. The data also belong to a second study, concerning T cells of mothers and their children. That paper adds: For each mother, over 9.5 million TCR beta CDR3 reads were obtained, and for each child, about 3 million. Related pairs of mothers and children showed slightly higher, non-significant overlap versus unrelated pairs.

The sequence was obtained from a boy younger than 18 in good health. The chain recombines TRBV7-9 with TRBJ2-7, with 10 bases matching TRBD1. The source material was blood. CDR3 sequence (DNA): TGTGCCAGCAGCTTCGCACGGACAGGGGGACGCGAGCAGTACTTC. It codes for CASSFARTGGREQYF.